The TCR beta chain under discussion was sequenced for a study of blood T cell repertoires in COVID-19. Enrolment of Seattle patients took place during active infection, and they were followed longitudinally. The assay was immunoSEQ multiplex PCR, and TCRdb's table has in-frame clones only and misses some. The sample consists of around 220,000 clones, approximately 80% of them appearing once. The germline V and J ends were trimmed by 8 bases and 0 bases, with 9 bases remaining between them. The CDR3 sequence is 13 residues long. Germline V gene data show CDR1 as KGHDR and CDR2 as SFDVKD. The specimen sequenced was peripheral blood. This chain joins TRBV24-1 and TRBJ1-1; perhaps TRBD1 as D (5 bases). The receptor comes from an elderly woman with COVID-19, enrolled during active disease. The CDR3 sequence is CATKDSLNTEAFF. Here the CDR3 DNA reads TGTGCCACCAAAGACAGCTTGAACACTGAAGCTTTCTTT.